This T cell receptor (beta chain) stems from a study of blood T cell repertoires in COVID-19. In the study overall: The origin of the acute and convalescent COVID-19 samples was the United States, Italy and Spain.

Per the germline V gene, CDR1 is KGHSH and CDR2 is LQKENI. The CDR3 contains 13 residues. V gave up 1 base and J gave up 7 bases, with 10 bases separating them. Source study methods: Amplification of reference gene primers was used by the study to estimate nucleated cell counts. Data came from immunoSEQ multiplex PCR; TCRdb stores just in-frame clones and leaves some out. The DNA was the basis for D and trimming; V, J and clone size are from that table. The sample consists of about 200,000 clones, around 83% of them appearing once. This clone has just a few counts. V gene TRBV18 combines with J gene TRBJ1-1, with D possibly TRBD1 on 5 matching bases. The clonotype originates from a man aged 50-59 years with active or convalescent COVID-19. The sequenced sample was peripheral blood. The CDR3 loop is CASSPLGTVEAFF. DNA for the CDR3: TGTGCCAGCTCACCACTAGGGACTGTTGAAGCTTTCTTT.